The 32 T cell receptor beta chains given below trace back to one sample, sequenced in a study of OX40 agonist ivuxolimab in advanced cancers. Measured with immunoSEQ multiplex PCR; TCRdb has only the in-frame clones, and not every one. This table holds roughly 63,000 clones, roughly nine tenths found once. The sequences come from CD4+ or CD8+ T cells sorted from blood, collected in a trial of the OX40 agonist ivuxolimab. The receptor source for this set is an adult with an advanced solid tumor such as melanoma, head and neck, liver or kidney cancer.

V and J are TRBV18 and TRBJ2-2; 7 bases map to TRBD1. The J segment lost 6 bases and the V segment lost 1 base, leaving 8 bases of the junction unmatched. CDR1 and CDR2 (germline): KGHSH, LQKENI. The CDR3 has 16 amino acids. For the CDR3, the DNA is TGTGCCAGCTCACCACAGGACAGGTTTTTTCCCGGGGAGCTGTTTTTT. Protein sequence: CASSPQDRFFPGELFF.

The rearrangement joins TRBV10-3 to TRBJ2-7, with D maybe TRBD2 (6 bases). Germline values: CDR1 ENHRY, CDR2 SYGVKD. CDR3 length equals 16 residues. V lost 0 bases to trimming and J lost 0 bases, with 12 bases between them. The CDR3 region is CAISESVRDSSYEQYF. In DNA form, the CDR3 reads TGTGCCATCAGTGAGTCCGTGAGGGACTCCTCCTACGAGCAGTACTTC.

The CDR3 nucleotides are TGTGCCAGCAGCCCATGGGGACAGCTGAACACCGGGGAGCTGTTTTTT. Translated: CASSPWGQLNTGELFF. V gene TRBV28 combines with J gene TRBJ2-2, with TRBD1 matching 7 bases. The V segment lost 6 bases and the J segment 1 base; nucleotides outside the gene matches: 8. The V gene's germline CDR1 is MDHEN and CDR2 SYDVKM. The CDR3 runs 16 residues. Variable domain in full (rest from reference TRBV28 and TRBJ2-2): DVKVTQSSRYLVKRTGEKVFLECVQDMDHENMFWYRQDPGLGLRLIYFSYDVKMKEKGDIPEGYSVSREKKERFSLILESASTNQTSMYLCASSPWGQLNTGELFFGEGSRLTVL.

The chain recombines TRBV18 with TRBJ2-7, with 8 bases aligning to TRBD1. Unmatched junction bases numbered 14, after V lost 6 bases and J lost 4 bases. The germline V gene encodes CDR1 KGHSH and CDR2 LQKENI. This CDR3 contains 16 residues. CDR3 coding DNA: TGTGCCAGCTCCCCCCCGACAGGGGCGTTCGGATACGAGCAGTACTTC. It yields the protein CASSPPTGAFGYEQYF.

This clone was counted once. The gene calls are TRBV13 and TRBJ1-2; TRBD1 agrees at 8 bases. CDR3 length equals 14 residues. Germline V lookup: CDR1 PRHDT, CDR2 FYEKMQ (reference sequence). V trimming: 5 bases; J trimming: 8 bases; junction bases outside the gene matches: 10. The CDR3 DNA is TGTGCCAGCAGCCTTAGTACGACAGGGGACGGCTACACCTTC. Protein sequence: CASSLSTTGDGYTF.

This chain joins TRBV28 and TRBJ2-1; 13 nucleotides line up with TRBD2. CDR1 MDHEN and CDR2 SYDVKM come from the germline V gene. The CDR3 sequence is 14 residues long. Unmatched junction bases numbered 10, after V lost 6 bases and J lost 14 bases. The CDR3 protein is CASRPGTSGIFKFF. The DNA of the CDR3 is TGTGCCAGCAGACCCGGGACTAGCGGGATCTTTAAGTTCTTC.

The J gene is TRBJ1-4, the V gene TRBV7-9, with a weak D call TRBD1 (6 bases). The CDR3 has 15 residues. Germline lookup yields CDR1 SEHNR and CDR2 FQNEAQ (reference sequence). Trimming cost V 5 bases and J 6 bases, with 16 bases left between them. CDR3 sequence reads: CASSDRTADYEKLFF. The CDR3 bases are TGTGCCAGCAGCGACCGGACAGCCGATTATGAAAAACTGTTTTTT.

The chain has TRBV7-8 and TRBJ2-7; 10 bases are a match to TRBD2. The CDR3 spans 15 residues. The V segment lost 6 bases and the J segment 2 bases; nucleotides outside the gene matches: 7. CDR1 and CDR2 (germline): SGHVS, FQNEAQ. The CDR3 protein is CASREPGLAPYEQYF. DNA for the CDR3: TGTGCCAGCAGAGAACCGGGACTAGCGCCCTACGAGCAGTACTTC.

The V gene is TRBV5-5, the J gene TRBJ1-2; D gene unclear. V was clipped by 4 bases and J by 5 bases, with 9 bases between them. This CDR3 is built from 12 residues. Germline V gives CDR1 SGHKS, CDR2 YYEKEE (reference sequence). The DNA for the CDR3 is TGTGCCAGCAGCCCCTGGACTTATGGCTACACCTTC. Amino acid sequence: CASSPWTYGYTF.

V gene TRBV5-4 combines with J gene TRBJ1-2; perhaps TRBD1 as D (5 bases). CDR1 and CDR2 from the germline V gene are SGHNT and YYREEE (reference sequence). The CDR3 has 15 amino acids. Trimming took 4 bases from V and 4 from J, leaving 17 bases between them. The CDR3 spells CASSARPTDRYGYTF. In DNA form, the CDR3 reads TGTGCCAGCAGCGCGCGACCGACAGACCGCTATGGCTACACCTTC.

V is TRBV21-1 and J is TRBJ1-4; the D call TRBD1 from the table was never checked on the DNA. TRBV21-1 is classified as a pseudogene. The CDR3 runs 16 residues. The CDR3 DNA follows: TGTGCCAGGCCGCCAGGGGCGGTGGCAACTAATGAAAAACTGTTTTTT. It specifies CARPPGAVATNEKLFF.

CDR3 loop: CASRLAGGPEFF. The CDR3 DNA sequence: TGTGCCAGCAGGCTAGCGGGAGGGCCCGAGTTCTTC. The V call is TRBV6-4, the J call TRBJ2-1; 12 bases line up with TRBD2. The V gene end was trimmed by 6 bases and the J gene end by 14 bases; junction bases not matched to a gene: 5. The CDR3 length is 12 residues. Germline CDR1 MRHNA, CDR2 SNTAGT.

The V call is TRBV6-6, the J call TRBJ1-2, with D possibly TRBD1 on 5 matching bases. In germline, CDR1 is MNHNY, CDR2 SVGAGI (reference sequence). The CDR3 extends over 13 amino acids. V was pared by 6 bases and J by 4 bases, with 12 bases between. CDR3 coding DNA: TGTGCCAGCAGGGAGCAGGGAGGCTATGGCTACACCTTC. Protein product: CASREQGGYGYTF.

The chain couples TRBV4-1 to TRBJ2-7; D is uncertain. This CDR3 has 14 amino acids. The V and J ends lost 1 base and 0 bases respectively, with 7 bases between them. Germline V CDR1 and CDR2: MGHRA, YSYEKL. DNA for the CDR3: TGCGCCAGCAGCCAAGTTGACCGCTCCTACGAGCAGTACTTC. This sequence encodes CASSQVDRSYEQYF.

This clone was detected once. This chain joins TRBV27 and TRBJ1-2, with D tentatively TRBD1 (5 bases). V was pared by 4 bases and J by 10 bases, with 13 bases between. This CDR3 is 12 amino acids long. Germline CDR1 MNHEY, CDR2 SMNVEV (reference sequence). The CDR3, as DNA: TGTGCCAGCAGTTCCGGGACGGGATACTACACCTTC. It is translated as CASSSGTGYYTF.

CDR3 DNA sequence: TGTGCCAGTAGTATAGGGTCGAGGGCGAGGACTGAAGCTTTCTTT. Amino acids: CASSIGSRARTEAFF. The rearrangement uses TRBV19 and TRBJ1-1; the D is unclear. CDR1 LNHDA and CDR2 SQIVND come from the germline V gene (reference sequence). With 1 base removed from V and 5 bases from J, the gap between germline ends came to 14 bases. CDR3 length: 15 amino acids.

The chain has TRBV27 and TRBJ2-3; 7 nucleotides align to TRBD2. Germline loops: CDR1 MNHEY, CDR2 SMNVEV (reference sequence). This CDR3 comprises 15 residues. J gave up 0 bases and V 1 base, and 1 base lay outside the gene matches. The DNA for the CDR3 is TGTGCCAGCAGTTTATATAGCGGGAGCACAGATACGCAGTATTTT. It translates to CASSLYSGSTDTQYF.

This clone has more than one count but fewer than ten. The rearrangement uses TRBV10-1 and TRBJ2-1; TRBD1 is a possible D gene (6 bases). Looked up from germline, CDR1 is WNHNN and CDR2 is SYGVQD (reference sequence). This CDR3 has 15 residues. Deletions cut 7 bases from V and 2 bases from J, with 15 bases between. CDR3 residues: CASKFYGQTYNEQFF. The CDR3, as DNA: TGCGCCAGCAAGTTTTACGGACAGACCTACAATGAGCAGTTCTTC.

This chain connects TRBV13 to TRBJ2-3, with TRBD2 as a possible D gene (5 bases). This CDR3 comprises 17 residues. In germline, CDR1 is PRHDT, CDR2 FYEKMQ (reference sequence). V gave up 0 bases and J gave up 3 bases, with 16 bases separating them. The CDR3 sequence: CASSLGIGSGATDTQYF. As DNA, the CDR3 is TGTGCCAGCAGCTTAGGCATAGGCAGCGGAGCAACAGATACGCAGTATTTT. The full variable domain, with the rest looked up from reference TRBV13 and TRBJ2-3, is AAGVIQSPRHLIKEKRETATLKCYPIPRHDTVYWYQQGPGQDPQFLISFYEKMQSDKGSIPDRFSAQQFSDYHSELNMSSLELGDSALYFCASSLGIGSGATDTQYFGPGTRLTVL.

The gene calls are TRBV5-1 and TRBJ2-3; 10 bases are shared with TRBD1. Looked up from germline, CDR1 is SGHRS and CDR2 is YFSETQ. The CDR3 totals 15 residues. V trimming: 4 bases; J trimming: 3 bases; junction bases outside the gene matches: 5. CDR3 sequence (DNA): TGCGCCAGCAGCGTGACAGGGGGCGGGACAGATACGCAGTATTTT. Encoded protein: CASSVTGGGTDTQYF.

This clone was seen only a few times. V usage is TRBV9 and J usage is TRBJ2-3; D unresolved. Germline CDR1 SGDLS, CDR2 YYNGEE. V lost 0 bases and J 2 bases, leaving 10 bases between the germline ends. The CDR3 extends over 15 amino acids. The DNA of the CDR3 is TGTGCCAGCAGCGTAGTCGGCGTGGCCACAGATACGCAGTATTTT. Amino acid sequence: CASSVVGVATDTQYF. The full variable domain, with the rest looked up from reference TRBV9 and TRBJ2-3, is DSGVTQTPKHLITATGQRVTLRCSPRSGDLSVYWYQQSLDQGLQFLIQYYNGEERAKGNILERFSAQQFPDLHSELNLSSLELGDSALYFCASSVVGVATDTQYFGPGTRLTVL.

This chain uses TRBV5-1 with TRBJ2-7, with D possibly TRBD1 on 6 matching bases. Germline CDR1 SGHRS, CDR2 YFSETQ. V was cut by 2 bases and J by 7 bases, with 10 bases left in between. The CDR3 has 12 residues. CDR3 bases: TGCGCCAGCAGCTTCACTAGGGGGGAGCAGTACTTC. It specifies CASSFTRGEQYF.

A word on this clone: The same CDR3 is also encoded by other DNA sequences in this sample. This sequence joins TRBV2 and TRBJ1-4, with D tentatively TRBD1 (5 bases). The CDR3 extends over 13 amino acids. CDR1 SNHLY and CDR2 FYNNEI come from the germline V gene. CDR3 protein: CASVDTTNEKLFF. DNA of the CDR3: TGTGCTAGCGTGGACACGACTAATGAAAAACTGTTTTTT.

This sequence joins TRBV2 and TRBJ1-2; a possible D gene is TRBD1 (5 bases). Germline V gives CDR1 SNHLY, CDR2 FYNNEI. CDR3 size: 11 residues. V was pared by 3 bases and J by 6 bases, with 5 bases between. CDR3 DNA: TGTGCCAGCAGTGACAGGGATGGCTACACCTTC. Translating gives CASSDRDGYTF.

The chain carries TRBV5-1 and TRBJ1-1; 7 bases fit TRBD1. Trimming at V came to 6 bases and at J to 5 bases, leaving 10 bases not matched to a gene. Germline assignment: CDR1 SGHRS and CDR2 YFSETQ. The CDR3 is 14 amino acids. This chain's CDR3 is CASTYRGFETEAFF. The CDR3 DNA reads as TGCGCCAGCACGTACAGGGGATTTGAAACTGAAGCTTTCTTT.

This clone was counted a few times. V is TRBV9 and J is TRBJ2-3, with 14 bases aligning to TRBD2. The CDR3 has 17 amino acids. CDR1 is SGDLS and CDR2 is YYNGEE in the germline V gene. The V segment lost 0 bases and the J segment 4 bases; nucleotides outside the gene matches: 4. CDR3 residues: CASSVVGLAGVADTQYF. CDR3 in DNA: TGTGCCAGCAGCGTAGTGGGACTAGCGGGAGTAGCAGATACGCAGTATTTT.

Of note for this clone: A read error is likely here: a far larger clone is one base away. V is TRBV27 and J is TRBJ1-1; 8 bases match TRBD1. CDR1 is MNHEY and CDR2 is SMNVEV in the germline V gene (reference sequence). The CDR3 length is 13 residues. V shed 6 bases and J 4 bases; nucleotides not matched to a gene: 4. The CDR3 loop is CASSYTGGTEAFF. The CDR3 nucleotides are TGTGCCAGCAGCTATACAGGGGGCACTGAAGCTTTCTTT.

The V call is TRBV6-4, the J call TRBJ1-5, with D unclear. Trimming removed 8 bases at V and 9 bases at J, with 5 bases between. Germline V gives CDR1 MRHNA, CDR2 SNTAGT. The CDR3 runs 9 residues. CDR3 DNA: TGTGCCAGCCGGGGGCCCCAGCATTTT. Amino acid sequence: CASRGPQHF.

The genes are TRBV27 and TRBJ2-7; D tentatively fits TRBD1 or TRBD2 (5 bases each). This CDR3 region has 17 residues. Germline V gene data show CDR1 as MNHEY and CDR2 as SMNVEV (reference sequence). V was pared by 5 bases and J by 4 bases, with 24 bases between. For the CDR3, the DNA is TGTGCCAGCAGTCCGAAGTCCACAGGTGCCCGAGGGTACGAGCAGTACTTC. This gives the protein CASSPKSTGARGYEQYF.

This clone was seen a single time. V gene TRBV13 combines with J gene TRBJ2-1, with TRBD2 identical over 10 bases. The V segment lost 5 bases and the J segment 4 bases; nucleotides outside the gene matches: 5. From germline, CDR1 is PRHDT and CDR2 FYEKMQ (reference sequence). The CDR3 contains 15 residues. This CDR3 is CASSQAGGPYNEQFF. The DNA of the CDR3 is TGTGCCAGCAGCCAAGCGGGGGGGCCTTACAATGAGCAGTTCTTC. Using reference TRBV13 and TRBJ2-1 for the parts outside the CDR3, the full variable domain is AAGVIQSPRHLIKEKRETATLKCYPIPRHDTVYWYQQGPGQDPQFLISFYEKMQSDKGSIPDRFSAQQFSDYHSELNMSSLELGDSALYFCASSQAGGPYNEQFFGPGTRLTVL.

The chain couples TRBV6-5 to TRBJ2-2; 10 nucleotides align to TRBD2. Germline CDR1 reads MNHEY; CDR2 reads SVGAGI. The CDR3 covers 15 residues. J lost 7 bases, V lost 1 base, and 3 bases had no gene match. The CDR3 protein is CASSYWTSGSGELFF. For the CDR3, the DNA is TGTGCCAGCAGTTACTGGACTAGCGGAAGCGGGGAGCTGTTTTTT.

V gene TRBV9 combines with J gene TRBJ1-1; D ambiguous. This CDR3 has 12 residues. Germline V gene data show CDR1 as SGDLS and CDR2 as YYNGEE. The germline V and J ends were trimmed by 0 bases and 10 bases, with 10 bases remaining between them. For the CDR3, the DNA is TGTGCCAGCAGCGTAGTTGTACAAGGAGCTTTCTTT. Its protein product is CASSVVVQGAFF.